This is a list of T cell receptor beta chains from one sample in a study of T-cell reconstitution after alpha-beta-depleted transplantation in children. TCRdb called the PCR reads again in MiXCR, with one record for every CDR3 protein. The data contain around 580,000 distinct CDR3 sequences, 27% of them seen just once; the ten biggest clones take up approximately 33%. This specimen was PBMCs, taken before TCRalphabeta/CD19-depleted stem cell transplant. The receptors here all came from a boy under two years old with Wiskott-Aldrich syndrome, due to receive a stem cell transplant. The CDR3 runs from the conserved cysteine through the conserved F or W. A D gene is named only where the DNA matches it firmly.

TRBV6-6	TRBD1	TRBJ1-1	CASSYIRGHAFF
TRBV24-1	-	TRBJ1-1	CATSNAFYTEAFF
TRBV3-1	-	TRBJ1-2	CASSQATGQGHGYTF
TRBV5-1	-	TRBJ2-1	CASSARQRGGEQFF
TRBV28	TRBD2	TRBJ2-4	CASSSPGTSSIQYF
TRBV24-1	-	TRBJ2-3	CATSDGGGLARDTQYF
TRBV5-1	TRBD2	TRBJ2-3	CASSLGLRTSGPCCTDTQYF
TRBV19	-	TRBJ1-5	CASSGSVSVNLEPQHF
TRBV7-9	TRBD1	TRBJ2-7	CASSLQGADGSYEQYF
TRBV5-4	-	TRBJ2-1	CATHTGSYNEQFF
TRBV7-6	TRBD2	TRBJ2-1	CASSLLTSGGYNEQFF
TRBV5-1	TRBD2	TRBJ2-3	CASSLLAMSDTQYF
TRBV5-1	TRBD2	TRBJ2-1	CASSSVPRGLAGFEQFF
TRBV9	TRBD2	TRBJ2-5	CASSVATRGLAGFQETQYF
TRBV7-9	-	TRBJ2-3	CASTIAASTDTQYF
TRBV4-2	TRBD2	TRBJ2-1	CASSATSGRFNEQFF